This TCR beta chain was identified during a study of shared clonotypes between healthy human individuals. This CDR3 has 14 amino acids. Produced via immunoSEQ multiplex PCR; TCRdb's table is partial and in-frame only. The sample lists hundreds of thousands of clones; about two thirds were seen once. Only one count was recorded for this clone. The chain couples TRBV21-1 to TRBJ2-7; the listed D gene, TRBD1, was not tested against the DNA. TRBV21-1 is a recognized pseudogene. This TCR derives from a woman in her 30s in good health. The source material was memory CD4+ T cells sorted from blood. Subset denoted: CD45RA-negative fraction. The CDR3 DNA sequence: TGTGCCAGCAGCTTGTTAGGACAGGCCCACGAGCAGTACTTC. Encoded protein: CASSLLGQAHEQYF.